The rows below give T cell receptor beta chains drawn from one sample of a study of T cells after posttransplantation cyclophosphamide. This table comes from immunoSEQ multiplex PCR, and its TCRdb copy is limited to in-frame clones, with some not included. In the table there are 9,000 to 15,000 clones, roughly 2% of which are singletons. The specimen was PBMCs, collected after allogeneic stem cell transplant with posttransplant cyclophosphamide. The receptors originated from a male patient aged 30 to 40 who received an allogeneic stem cell transplant from a related donor, was CMV-positive, and had no GVHD. Some T cells may be graft donor cells. CDR3s include the opening cysteine and the closing phenylalanine or tryptophan. D genes are given only for firm matches. Part of the rows lack a size; the others show once, few, many or a class for expanded clones.

abundance	d_gene	v_gene	j_gene	CDR3aa	CDR3nt
few	TRBD1	TRBV7-9	TRBJ1-4	CASTYYGVGGTDREKLFF	TGTGCCAGCACCTATTATGGGGTAGGGGGCACCGATCGAGAAAAACTGTTTTTT
few	TRBD1	TRBV18	TRBJ1-3	CASSPAGTGGNTIYF	TGTGCCAGCTCACCCGCCGGGACAGGGGGAAACACCATATATTTT
few	TRBD2	TRBV18	TRBJ2-3	CASSPALAGGSDTQYF	TGTGCCAGCTCACCAGCACTAGCGGGAGGGTCAGATACGCAGTATTTT
.	.	TRBV4-1	TRBJ2-7	CASSQGFLGGGLPNEQYF	TGCGCCAGCAGCCAAGGTTTTTTGGGAGGGGGTCTACCCAACGAGCAGTACTTC
.	TRBD2	TRBV6-6	TRBJ2-1	CASRKRVAGDNEQFF	TGTGCCAGCAGAAAGAGAGTCGCGGGAGACAATGAGCAGTTCTTC
few	TRBD2	TRBV7-8	TRBJ2-7	CASSLTAGAVEQYF	TGTGCCAGCAGCTTGACAGCGGGAGCTGTCGAGCAGTACTTC
few	TRBD2	TRBV11-1	TRBJ2-1	CASSYGTSGGPYNEQFF	TGTGCCAGCAGCTACGGGACTAGCGGAGGACCTTACAATGAGCAGTTCTTC
few	.	TRBV11-2	TRBJ2-3	CASSLVAGWADTQYF	TGTGCCAGCAGCTTAGTGGCAGGGTGGGCAGATACGCAGTATTTT
few	.	TRBV7-2	TRBJ2-3	CASSQIRLPGDTQYF	TGTGCCAGCAGCCAAATCCGACTGCCCGGCGATACGCAGTATTTT
.	TRBD1	TRBV15	TRBJ1-2	CATSPDRARYGYTF	TGTGCCACCAGCCCGGACAGGGCAAGGTATGGCTACACCTTC